These 25 T cell receptor beta chains were sequenced from one sample in a study of blood T cell repertoires in COVID-19. Data came from immunoSEQ multiplex PCR; TCRdb stores just in-frame clones and leaves some out. This table has 200,000 to 250,000 clones, 85% appearing once. The material sequenced was PBMCs or T cells enriched from blood (not recorded which). These receptors were obtained from a woman in her 50s with acute COVID-19.

This chain uses TRBV7-3 with TRBJ1-3; TRBD1 matches 8 bases. With V trimmed by 6 bases and J by 8 bases, 6 bases remained unmatched. The V gene's germline CDR1 is SGHTA and CDR2 FQGTGA. The length of the CDR3 is 13 residues. The CDR3, as DNA: TGTGCCAGCAGTTCAGGGGGCGCGGACACCATATATTTT. Its protein product is CASSSGGADTIYF. The complete variable domain, with remaining parts taken from reference TRBV7-3 and TRBJ1-3, reads GAGVSQTPSNKVTEKGKYVELRCDPISGHTALYWYRQSLGQGPEFLIYFQGTGAADDSGLPNDRFFAVRPEGSVSTLKIQRTERGDSAVYLCASSSGGADTIYFGEGSWLTVV.

The rearrangement links TRBV12-3 or TRBV12-4 to TRBJ2-7, with 9 bases lining up with TRBD1. J gave up 7 bases and V 3 bases, and 4 bases lay outside the gene matches. The CDR3 contains 13 residues. The chain's CDR3 is CASSLGTGREQYF. The CDR3, as DNA: TGTGCCAGCAGTTTGGGGACAGGGCGAGAGCAGTACTTC.

This chain connects TRBV3-1 (or the pseudogene TRBV3-2) to TRBJ1-2; D gene ambiguous. Germline-derived CDR1 and CDR2 are LGHDT and YNNKEL (reference sequence). Between the trimmed V and J ends, which lost 1 base and 3 bases, there was a span of 24 bases. The CDR3 is made up of 19 amino acids. The CDR3 region has the DNA TGTGCCAGCAGCCAAGTGGTACAGCTACTTCCCACTAGGGACTATGGCTACACCTTC. It encodes CASSQVVQLLPTRDYGYTF.

V is TRBV5-1 and J is TRBJ2-1, with 7 bases identical to TRBD2. This CDR3 contains 13 residues. Germline V gene lookup returns CDR1 SGHRS and CDR2 YFSETQ. The V and J ends lost 4 bases and 7 bases, in that order; junction bases with no gene match: 5. This CDR3 reads CASSVGGSNEQFF. Written as DNA, the CDR3 is TGCGCCAGCAGCGTGGGAGGGTCAAATGAGCAGTTCTTC. Combining the CDR3 with reference TRBV5-1 and TRBJ2-1 gives the whole variable domain KAGVTQTPRYLIKTRGQQVTLSCSPISGHRSVSWYQQTPGQGLQFLFEYFSETQRNKGNFPGRFSGRQFSNSRSEMNVSTLELGDSALYLCASSVGGSNEQFFGPGTRLTVL.

This clone was observed a single time. This chain connects TRBV10-3 to TRBJ1-5, with 7 bases lining up with TRBD1. The CDR3 runs 14 residues. Losses at the gene ends were 6 bases for V and 2 bases for J; bases not matched to a gene: 4. Germline V gene sequence: CDR1 ENHRY, CDR2 SYGVKD. CDR3 sequence: CAIRNTGGNQPQHF. CDR3 nucleotides: TGTGCCATCAGAAATACAGGGGGCAATCAGCCCCAGCATTTT.

This clone was seen only a few times. The V gene is TRBV2, the J gene TRBJ1-2, with D perhaps TRBD1 (5 bases). This CDR3 has 15 amino acids. Trimming cost V 1 base and J 4 bases, with 13 bases left between them. Germline CDR1 is SNHLY and CDR2 is FYNNEI. The CDR3 loop reads CASSEEGQGGYGYTF. For the CDR3, the DNA is TGTGCCAGCAGTGAAGAGGGGCAGGGAGGCTATGGCTACACCTTC.

This sequence joins TRBV12-3 or TRBV12-4 and TRBJ1-3, with D tentatively TRBD1 (5 bases). The CDR3 has 13 residues. Trimming removed 8 bases from V and 4 bases from J, with 12 bases in between. CDR3 residues: CASGGGVGNTIYF. The DNA for the CDR3 is TGTGCCAGCGGAGGAGGGGTGGGAAACACCATATATTTT.

The chain combines TRBV28 with TRBJ1-2; TRBD1 matches 9 bases. The CDR3 length is 14 residues. Germline V lookup: CDR1 MDHEN, CDR2 SYDVKM. The V segment lost 5 bases and the J segment 13 bases; nucleotides outside the gene matches: 14. The CDR3: CASSQPPGQGPGTF. DNA of the CDR3: TGTGCCAGCAGTCAACCCCCGGGACAGGGCCCAGGCACCTTC.

In DNA, the CDR3 is TGTGCCAGCAGACCACAGGGGGCCGGAGGGGAGCTGTTTTTT. This encodes CASRPQGAGGELFF. This chain links TRBV2 with TRBJ2-2; 9 bases fit TRBD1. Germline CDR1 SNHLY, CDR2 FYNNEI. The CDR3 has 14 residues. V was clipped by 6 bases and J by 8 bases; unmatched bases: 7.

The chain uses TRBV5-1 and TRBJ2-7; no reliable D call. Germline CDR1 SGHRS, CDR2 YFSETQ. Trimming shortened V by 4 bases and J by 0 bases, and 17 bases separated the two germline ends. CDR3 length: 16 amino acids. This CDR3 reads CASSPLDGSFSYEQYF. The CDR3 DNA is TGCGCCAGCAGCCCGCTAGACGGTTCCTTCTCCTACGAGCAGTACTTC.

J is TRBJ2-3 and V is TRBV7-8, with D uncertain. The V gene lost 0 bases and the J gene lost 5 bases, with 6 bases spanning the gap. Germline values: CDR1 SGHVS, CDR2 FQNEAQ. CDR3 length equals 13 residues. The CDR3 protein is CASSLASGDTQYF. CDR3 DNA: TGTGCCAGCAGCTTAGCGTCAGGAGATACGCAGTATTTT.

This clone was recorded a few times. The rearrangement uses TRBV6-6 and TRBJ1-1; no reliable D call. Trimming stripped 0 bases from V and 3 bases from J, with 8 bases between. From germline, CDR1 is MNHNY and CDR2 SVGAGI (reference sequence). The CDR3 runs 14 residues. CDR3: CASSYSFGDTEAFF. Here the CDR3 DNA reads TGTGCCAGCAGTTACTCCTTCGGGGACACTGAAGCTTTCTTT.

This clone appeared a single time. The chain joins TRBV19 to TRBJ1-5; 9 nucleotides align to TRBD1. CDR3 size: 16 residues. Germline loops: CDR1 LNHDA, CDR2 SQIVND (reference sequence). The trim removed 6 bases at V and 5 bases at J, leaving 11 bases unmatched. Written as DNA, the CDR3 is TGTGCCAGTAGACGACATCGGGACAGGGATGATCAGCCCCAGCATTTT. It encodes CASRRHRDRDDQPQHF.

The rearrangement links TRBV30 to TRBJ1-1, with D tentatively TRBD1 (5 bases). Germline values: CDR1 GTSNPN, CDR2 SVGIG (reference sequence). The CDR3 is 11 amino acids. Trimming took off 5 bases at V and 1 base at J, with 5 bases between the two ends. The CDR3: CAWGQNTEAFF. The CDR3 DNA follows: TGTGCCTGGGGACAGAACACTGAAGCTTTCTTT.

In nucleotides, the CDR3 is TGTGCCAGCAGCCAGGATCACTACTCTGGAAACACCATATATTTT. As protein: CASSQDHYSGNTIYF. The V and J genes are TRBV14 and TRBJ1-3; D gene uncertain. Germline CDR1 is SGHDN and CDR2 is FVKESK. This CDR3 is built from 15 residues. The V and J ends lost 3 bases and 0 bases respectively, with 9 bases between them.

This chain joins TRBV2 and TRBJ2-6, with 8 nucleotides matching TRBD1. The junction had 9 bases not matched to a gene; V was cut back by 5 bases and J by 0 bases. Germline V gene sequence: CDR1 SNHLY, CDR2 FYNNEI. This CDR3 is 18 amino acids long. The CDR3 region is CASSPTGALISGANVLTF. For the CDR3, the DNA is TGTGCCAGCAGTCCGACAGGGGCCCTTATCTCTGGGGCCAACGTCCTGACTTTC.

This clone came up a few times. The rearrangement uses TRBV2 and TRBJ1-6, with 8 nucleotides matching TRBD1. V lost 5 bases and J lost 10; bases outside the gene matches: 10. Germline V gives CDR1 SNHLY, CDR2 FYNNEI. The CDR3 runs 15 residues. The CDR3: CASSLEDRVGSPLHF. In DNA form, the CDR3 reads TGTGCCAGCAGTTTAGAGGACAGGGTAGGCTCACCCCTCCACTTT.

The rearrangement links TRBV5-1 to TRBJ2-7, with TRBD1 as a possible D gene (6 bases). Trimming removed 4 bases from V and 0 bases from J, with 14 bases in between. The CDR3 length is 15 residues. CDR1 and CDR2 from the germline V gene are SGHRS and YFSETQ. The CDR3 region is CASSPGHLVSYEQYF. The CDR3 coding sequence is TGCGCCAGCAGCCCGGGACACCTGGTCTCCTACGAGCAGTACTTC.

The chain carries TRBV9 and TRBJ1-5; 7 nucleotides align to TRBD1. The length of the CDR3 is 15 residues. Germline loops: CDR1 SGDLS, CDR2 YYNGEE. V shed 9 bases, J shed 0 bases, and the junction held 9 bases outside the gene matches. In DNA form, the CDR3 reads TGTGCCACCCGACAGGGCCATTATAGCAATCAGCCCCAGCATTTT. Residues: CATRQGHYSNQPQHF.

The chain employs TRBV3-1 (or the pseudogene TRBV3-2) and TRBJ2-5; 11 nucleotides line up with TRBD2. V lost 0 bases to trimming and J lost 9 bases; unmatched junction nucleotides: 6. The length of the CDR3 is 15 residues. Germline V CDR1 and CDR2: LGHDT, YNNKEL (reference sequence). The DNA of the CDR3 is TGTGCCAGCAGCCAAGATATTAGCGGGGGGGGTGCCCAGTACTTC. Translated: CASSQDISGGGAQYF.

The chain couples TRBV7-8 to TRBJ1-5; unclear D gene. The CDR3 is 15 residues long. Germline V gene data show CDR1 as SGHVS and CDR2 as FQNEAQ. The ends were cut back, 5 bases at V and 1 base at J, with 12 bases in the middle. CDR3 sequence: CASSPSSGSNQPQHF. In nucleotides, the CDR3 is TGTGCCAGCAGCCCCTCTTCGGGAAGCAATCAGCCCCAGCATTTT.

The chain joins TRBV19 to TRBJ1-5, with unresolved D. The V gene lost 7 bases and the J gene lost 8 bases, with 12 bases spanning the gap. CDR3 size: 12 residues. CDR1 is LNHDA, CDR2 SQIVND, per germline (reference sequence). The chain's CDR3 is CASNGLKEPQHF. The CDR3 DNA sequence: TGTGCCAGTAATGGGCTCAAGGAGCCCCAGCATTTT.

This CDR3 reads CASSEIHREGNSPLHF. CDR3 nucleotide sequence: TGTGCCAGCAGTGAAATTCACAGGGAAGGGAATTCACCCCTCCACTTT. The chain links TRBV6-1 to TRBJ1-6; D possibly corresponds to TRBD1 (6 bases). Germline CDR1 reads MNHNS; CDR2 reads SASEGT. V was shortened by 2 bases and J by 7 bases, with 15 bases between the two germline ends. The CDR3 loop spans 16 amino acids.

The chain is built from TRBV7-2 and TRBJ1-2, with D unclear. The V end lost 3 bases, the J end lost 4 bases, and 9 bases lay between the germline ends. The germline V gene encodes CDR1 SGHTA and CDR2 FQGNSA. This CDR3 region has 13 residues. Here the CDR3 reads CASSFGPIYGYTF. The CDR3 DNA is TGTGCCAGCAGCTTTGGGCCTATCTATGGCTACACCTTC.

The V gene is TRBV6-2 or TRBV6-3, the J gene TRBJ2-1; the match to TRBD2 covers 9 bases. The V and J ends lost 6 bases and 4 bases, in that order; junction bases with no gene match: 10. Per the germline V gene, CDR1 is MNHEY and CDR2 is SVGEGT. This CDR3 region has 16 residues. CDR3 loop: CASSSYLAGSYNEQFF. CDR3 coding DNA: TGTGCCAGCAGCTCCTACCTAGCGGGGAGTTACAATGAGCAGTTCTTC.